This T cell receptor (beta chain) was captured in a study of T cell changes during pregnancy in multiple sclerosis. Assay used: immunoSEQ multiplex PCR; TCRdb lists only in-frame clones, some missing. The table records about 68,000 clones, roughly nine tenths of them present only once. The V and J ends lost 1 base and 1 base respectively, with 12 bases between them. The CDR3 length is 17 residues. Germline-derived CDR1 and CDR2 are SGHRS and YFSETQ. The material was peripheral blood, obtained in the second trimester of pregnancy. The sequence derives from a female donor with multiple sclerosis, enrolled in a pregnancy study. The gene calls are TRBV5-1 and TRBJ2-6; perhaps TRBD1 as D (6 bases). The CDR3 DNA sequence: TGCGCCAGCAGCTTGTTAGGGGGTCTGTCTGGGGCCAACGTCCTGACTTTC. Amino acid sequence: CASSLLGGLSGANVLTF.